The clone carrying this T cell receptor beta chain was picked up a small number of times. The sample originates from a study of blood T cells in healthy people across ages. The second PCR ran about 6 to 12 cycles with a sample-barcoded 5' primer and J-beta primers. MiXCR, run by TCRdb on the 5' RACE reads, gives a single entry per CDR3 protein. The sample includes 580,000 or so distinct CDR3 sequences, around half of them seen just once. Germline CDR1 reads SQVTM; CDR2 reads ANQGSEA. This CDR3 spans 12 amino acids. Trimming took off 7 bases at V and 3 bases at J, with 12 bases between the two ends. Sequencing was performed on blood. The sequence was collected from a man older than 75 in good health. This chain uses TRBV29-1 with TRBJ2-5; D might be TRBD1 (6 bases). CDR3 residues: CSALSGEETQYF. The CDR3 DNA reads as TGCAGCGCTTTATCAGGGGAAGAGACCCAGTACTTC.